These 14 T cell receptor beta chains were all obtained from the same sample, sequenced in a study of technical replicates of blood from a handful of donors. Clones were read by immunoSEQ multiplex PCR, and TCRdb kept only the in-frame ones, dropping some. The sample yields over 70,000 clones, approximately 95% seen once. Sequenced material: T cells isolated from PBMCs. The receptors shown here come from a human donor in good health.

The gene calls are TRBV4-2 and TRBJ2-3; 11 nucleotides align to TRBD2. Germline V lookup: CDR1 LGHNA, CDR2 YNFKEQ. The V and J ends lost 4 bases and 3 bases, in that order; junction bases with no gene match: 6. There are 16 residues in the CDR3. The chain's CDR3 is CASSLFTSGRTDTQYF. The CDR3 nucleotides read TGTGCCAGCAGCCTCTTCACTAGCGGGAGAACAGATACGCAGTATTTT.

The chain joins TRBV9 to TRBJ1-5; the D is unclear. The V end was cut by 0 bases, the J end by 7 bases, with 8 bases between. This CDR3 comprises 13 residues. From germline, CDR1 is SGDLS and CDR2 YYNGEE. The CDR3 reads CASSVDAGQPQHF. CDR3 DNA: TGTGCCAGCAGCGTAGATGCAGGCCAGCCCCAGCATTTT.

V is TRBV29-1 and J is TRBJ2-7; 8 bases are a match to TRBD1. Germline V gene data show CDR1 as SQVTM and CDR2 as ANQGSEA. This CDR3 comprises 12 residues. Trimming removed 4 bases from V and 6 bases from J; junction bases left unmatched: 5. The CDR3 nucleotides read TGCAGCGTTGTACAGGGGGTGGGCGAGCAGTACTTC. This sequence encodes CSVVQGVGEQYF.

The chain is built from TRBV7-2 and TRBJ2-7; 7 bases line up with TRBD2. Germline V gene data show CDR1 as SGHTA and CDR2 as FQGNSA. The V and J ends lost 2 bases and 5 bases, in that order; junction bases with no gene match: 15. The CDR3 has 17 amino acids. CDR3 protein: CASSLRGRLAEFDEQYF. DNA of the CDR3: TGTGCCAGCAGCTTAAGGGGCCGGCTAGCGGAGTTCGACGAGCAGTACTTC.

V and J are TRBV15 and TRBJ2-7, with 12 positions matching TRBD2. In germline, CDR1 is LNHNV, CDR2 YYDKDF (reference sequence). The CDR3 length is 19 residues. V trimming: 2 bases; J trimming: 0 bases; junction bases outside the gene matches: 11. DNA for the CDR3: TGTGCCACCAGCAGACGTGGGACTAGCGGGCGTTCTTCCTCCTACGAGCAGTACTTC. Its protein product is CATSRRGTSGRSSSYEQYF.

The rearrangement links TRBV7-6 to TRBJ2-1; D is unresolved. Trimming removed 3 bases at V and 7 bases at J, with 13 bases between. The CDR3 runs to 14 residues. Per germline, CDR1 SGHVS and CDR2 FNYEAQ. The CDR3 region is CASSFWADGNEQFF. In DNA form, the CDR3 reads TGTGCCAGCAGCTTCTGGGCCGATGGGAATGAGCAGTTCTTC.

The chain carries TRBV5-6 and TRBJ2-3; 7 nucleotides agree with TRBD1. This CDR3 region has 15 residues. V was clipped by 4 bases and J by 0 bases; unmatched bases: 5. The germline CDR1 and CDR2 sequences are SGHDT and YYEEEE. The CDR3 region is CASSTGTASTDTQYF. CDR3 nucleotide sequence: TGTGCCAGCAGCACGGGGACAGCGAGCACAGATACGCAGTATTTT.

The CDR3: CASSLGQGALPNYGYTF. Here the CDR3 DNA reads TGCGCCAGCAGCTTGGGACAGGGGGCGCTACCTAACTATGGCTACACCTTC. V and J are TRBV5-1 and TRBJ1-2, with 10 positions matching TRBD1. The V gene's germline CDR1 is SGHRS and CDR2 YFSETQ. This CDR3 contains 17 residues. The V and J ends lost 0 bases and 0 bases, in that order; junction bases with no gene match: 5.

The CDR3 nucleotides read TGTGCCAGCAGCCTCAGGGGAGGGACTGAAGCTTTCTTT. It yields the protein CASSLRGGTEAFF. The chain recombines TRBV14 with TRBJ1-1; the D gene is possibly TRBD1 (6 bases). Trimming removed 4 bases at V and 5 bases at J, with 11 bases between. CDR1 and CDR2 from the germline V gene are SGHDN and FVKESK. The CDR3 is 13 amino acids.

The V and J genes are TRBV30 and TRBJ1-3; D is undetermined. V lost 4 bases to trimming and J lost 3 bases, with 7 bases between them. CDR1 and CDR2 from the germline V gene are GTSNPN and SVGIG (reference sequence). The CDR3 extends over 12 amino acids. CDR3 amino acids: CAWTASGNTIYF. The CDR3 DNA reads as TGTGCCTGGACAGCTAGTGGAAACACCATATATTTT.

The chain combines TRBV19 with TRBJ2-2, with 8 nucleotides matching TRBD2. V shed 5 bases, J shed 3 bases, and the junction held 5 bases outside the gene matches. Germline CDR1 reads LNHDA; CDR2 reads SQIVND (reference sequence). The CDR3 has 15 residues. The chain's CDR3 is CASSPQREHTGELFF. CDR3 DNA: TGTGCCAGTAGTCCCCAGCGGGAGCACACCGGGGAGCTGTTTTTT.

The rearrangement links TRBV27 to TRBJ1-3; D unclear. Per the germline V gene, CDR1 is MNHEY and CDR2 is SMNVEV (reference sequence). V lost 3 bases to trimming and J lost 4 bases, with 13 bases between them. This CDR3 has 15 amino acids. The CDR3: CASSLGSPGGNTIYF. The CDR3 DNA follows: TGTGCCAGCAGTTTGGGGAGTCCGGGAGGAAACACCATATATTTT.

The chain employs TRBV19 and TRBJ2-3; D remains ambiguous. The CDR3 is made up of 11 amino acids. V was shortened by 9 bases and J by 0 bases, with 4 bases between the two germline ends. The V gene's germline CDR1 is LNHDA and CDR2 SQIVND (reference sequence). The CDR3 coding sequence is TGTGCCAGCACAAGCACAGATACGCAGTATTTT. This gives the protein CASTSTDTQYF. Looking up the rest from reference TRBV19 and TRBJ2-3 gives the full variable domain: DGGITQSPKYLFRKEGQNVTLSCEQNLNHDAMYWYRQDPGQGLRLIYYSQIVNDFQKGDIAEGYSVSREKKESFPLTVTSAQKNPTAFYLCASTSTDTQYFGPGTRLTVL.

This sequence joins TRBV19 and TRBJ1-1; D not resolved. The CDR3 covers 15 residues. Trimming took off 4 bases at V and 1 base at J, with 13 bases between the two ends. The germline gives CDR1 LNHDA, CDR2 SQIVND (reference sequence). The CDR3 is CASSRPLQRNTEAFF. In DNA form, the CDR3 reads TGTGCCAGTAGTAGGCCCCTACAGAGGAACACTGAAGCTTTCTTT.